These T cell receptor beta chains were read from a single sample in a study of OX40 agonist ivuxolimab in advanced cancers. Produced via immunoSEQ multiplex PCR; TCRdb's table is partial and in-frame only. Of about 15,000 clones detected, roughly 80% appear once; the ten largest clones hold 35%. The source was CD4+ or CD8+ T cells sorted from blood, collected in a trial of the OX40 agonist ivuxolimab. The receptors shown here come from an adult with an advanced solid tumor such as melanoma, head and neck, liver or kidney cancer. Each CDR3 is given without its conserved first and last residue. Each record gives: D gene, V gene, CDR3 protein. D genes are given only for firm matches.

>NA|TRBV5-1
ASSLDNIPKGSPLH
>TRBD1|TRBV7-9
ASSLGATGEEKLF
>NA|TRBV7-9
ASSRTGTGTPQETQY
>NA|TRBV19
ASSIRAPETQY
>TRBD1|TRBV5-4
ASSSRTGNPGLC
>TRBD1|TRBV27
ASSDNILTGIFNTEAF
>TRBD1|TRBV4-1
ASSQVDRDLETQH
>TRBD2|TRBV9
ASSVEGGIYNEQF
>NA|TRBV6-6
ASSYYPGSSEKLF
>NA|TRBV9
ASSVVGERETQY
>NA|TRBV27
ASSGETNQPQH
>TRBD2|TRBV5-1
ASSWRGGYHEQY
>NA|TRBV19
ASSKGRVSSYNEQF
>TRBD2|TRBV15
ATSKETSGTDTQY
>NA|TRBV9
ASSVGFEQF
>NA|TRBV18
ASSPPGRRYGYT
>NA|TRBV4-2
ASSQGTVSTDTQY